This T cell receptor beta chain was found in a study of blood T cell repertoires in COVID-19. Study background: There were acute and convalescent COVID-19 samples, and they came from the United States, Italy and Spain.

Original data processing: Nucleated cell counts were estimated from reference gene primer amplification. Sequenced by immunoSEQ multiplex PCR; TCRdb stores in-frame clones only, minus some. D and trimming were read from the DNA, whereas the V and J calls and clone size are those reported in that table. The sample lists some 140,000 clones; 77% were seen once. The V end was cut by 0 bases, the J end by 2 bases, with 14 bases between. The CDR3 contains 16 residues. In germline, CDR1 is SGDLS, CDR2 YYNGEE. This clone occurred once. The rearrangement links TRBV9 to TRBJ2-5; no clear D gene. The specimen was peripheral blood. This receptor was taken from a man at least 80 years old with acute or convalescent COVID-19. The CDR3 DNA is TGTGCCAGCAGCGTAGGTAGGATGGGCAGGCAAGAGACCCAGTACTTC. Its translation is CASSVGRMGRQETQYF.